The clone carrying this T cell receptor (beta chain) was observed a handful of times. Its antigen is not identified. The data were obtained in a study of cytomegalovirus exposure and HLA in healthy donors. General observations from the study: In an earlier analysis, productive rearrangement rates for most beta V segments clustered near 87% or 30%. With high specificity and sensitivity, the classifier reportedly diagnosed cytomegalovirus status. Analyzed later, association rates of TCRs varied across HLA loci, with DRB1 most and HLA-C fewest. A missense DCLRE1C variant was associated with V- and J-gene trimming of TCR beta chains in a later analysis, and an independent cohort replicated the association.

The PCR was carried out with 60 Vbeta primers and 13 Jbeta primers. The data were produced by immunoSEQ multiplex PCR, yet TCRdb's version contains in-frame clones alone and is incomplete. The sample shows 55,000 to 75,000 clones, 87% of them seen only once. The V and J ends lost 2 bases and 4 bases respectively, with 14 bases between them. The germline V gene has CDR1 WNHNN and CDR2 SYGVQD (reference sequence). CDR3 size: 15 residues. The chain carries TRBV10-1 and TRBJ2-5, with D unresolved. Sequencing was performed on PBMCs. The sequence derives from a man younger than 35 in good health and CMV-seronegative. CDR3 in amino acids: CASSEGRLYGETQYF. The CDR3 region has the DNA TGCGCCAGCAGTGAGGGTAGACTCTATGGAGAGACCCAGTACTTC.